This T cell receptor (beta chain) comes out of a study of radiation and T cells in renal cell carcinoma (dated by TCRdb to 2018 to 2021). With regard to the full study: Samples came from a clinical trial, in which primary renal cell carcinomas received 15 Gy stereotactic body radiation therapy followed by nephrectomy 4 weeks later. In total, approximately 54 samples, comprising 26 tumors and some 27 peripheral blood samples, were subjected to TCR beta sequencing. Across all 55 or so samples, 4,016,671 unique CDR3 nucleotide sequences, encoding 2,658,974 unique CDR3 amino acid sequences, were identified.

Trimming leaves V shorter by 5 bases and J shorter by 2 bases, with the junction holding 8 bases beyond the gene matches. CDR1 is given as SGHRS and CDR2 as YFSETQ, both from the germline V gene. The CDR3 holds 16 amino acids from the cysteine to the phenylalanine. Only the CDR3 DNA stays, 48 bases, in frame from base 1. Study-level results and caveats: Top tumor clonotypes rose in blood from baseline to 2 weeks post-radiation, then contracted by 4 weeks, suggesting transient expansion of tumor-resident clones. The single-armed trial design could not address effects of radiation dose or scheduling on the TCR repertoire. Changes in the blood repertoire were not tracked past 4 weeks after treatment. Because no pretreatment tumor biopsies were available, whether clonotypes were present in the tumor at baseline could not be determined.

TCR beta libraries were generated from genomic DNA with the immunoSEQ kit, following the manufacturer's recommendations. For library preparation, a first multiplex PCR was performed with proprietary primers, followed by a second PCR in which unique barcodes were added, and bead cleanups were performed after each round. Each sample batch included a kit-provided positive control reaction and a negative control reaction. The final libraries underwent checking on an Agilent 4200 TapeStation D1000 ScreenTape, volumetric pooling, and quantification by qPCR. Sequencing was performed on an Illumina NextSeq500 with a MidOutput 150-cycle cartridge, and 156 Read1 and 15 Index1 cycles were run with kit custom primers. The pooled library was loaded at about 1 pM, with an approximately 20% PhiX control spiked in. On the authors' methods: The vendor-processed data were analyzed in R, and a clonotype was defined as all T cells that share the same CDR3 nucleotide sequence. For clone abundance analyses, frequencies were normalized to the 10,000 most abundant clones per sample. Public T cell clones, which averaged fewer than five per sample, were removed prior to analysis. Tumor-enriched and baseline blood-enriched clonotypes were defined by at least a 32-fold difference in abundance between compartments. A beta-binomial differential abundance model was applied to find clonotypes that expanded or contracted between blood time points. Tumor-blood repertoire similarity was measured with the Baroni-Urbani and Buser coefficient, and groups were compared using two-tailed Wilcoxon tests in R. The immuneACCESS repertoire file appears here via TCRdb, limited to in-frame rearrangements. These files lack a portion of the clones; in checked studies, under half of the deficit traces to unresolved V genes, and the cause of the others is not known. V and J calls and clone size are as listed in that table; D and trimming were resolved from the DNA. The sample data list roughly 130,000 clones, and 88% of these were observed just once. Around 6% of the sample is in the top ten clones.

The sample's time point label is to be understood as: blood 2 weeks post-SBRT. The treatment or condition tag for this specimen amounts to: 15 Gy SBRT to primary tumor, nephrectomy 4 weeks later. To track tumor-enriched clonotypes, serial peripheral blood was sampled from radiation-treated patients at baseline and at 2 weeks and 4 weeks after SBRT. Every patient had renal cell carcinoma of clear cell pathology. The QIAamp DNA Blood Mini Kit (Qiagen) was used to prepare genomic DNA for TCR sequencing. Samples were included in the analyses only if all quality control checks were passed. Concerning this clone itself: Its binding antigen is unknown. Per-base qualities were not stored, and no clone one base away is much larger.

Here the chain combines TRBV5-1 and TRBJ2-2; TRBD2 fits 8 bases in the junction. The sample was blood, taken from a patient whose treatment included radiotherapy and nephrectomy. The clonotype was recovered from a woman aged 70-85 years with renal cell carcinoma. The CDR3 region has the sequence CASSSAGVPNTGELFF. The bases read TGCGCCAGCAGTTCAGCGGGGGTTCCCAACACCGGGGAGCTGTTTTTT.